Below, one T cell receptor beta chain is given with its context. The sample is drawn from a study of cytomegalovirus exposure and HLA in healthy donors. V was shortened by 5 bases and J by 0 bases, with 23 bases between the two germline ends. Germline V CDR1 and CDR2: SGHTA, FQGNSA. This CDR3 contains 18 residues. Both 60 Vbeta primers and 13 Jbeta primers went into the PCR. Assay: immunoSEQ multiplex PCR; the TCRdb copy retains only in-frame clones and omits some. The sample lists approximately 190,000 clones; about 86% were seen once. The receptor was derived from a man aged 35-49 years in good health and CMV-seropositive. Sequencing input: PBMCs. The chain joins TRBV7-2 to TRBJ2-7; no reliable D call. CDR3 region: CASSRDEARHYSSYEQYF. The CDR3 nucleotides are TGTGCCAGCAGCCGCGATGAAGCCAGGCATTATAGCTCCTACGAGCAGTACTTC.